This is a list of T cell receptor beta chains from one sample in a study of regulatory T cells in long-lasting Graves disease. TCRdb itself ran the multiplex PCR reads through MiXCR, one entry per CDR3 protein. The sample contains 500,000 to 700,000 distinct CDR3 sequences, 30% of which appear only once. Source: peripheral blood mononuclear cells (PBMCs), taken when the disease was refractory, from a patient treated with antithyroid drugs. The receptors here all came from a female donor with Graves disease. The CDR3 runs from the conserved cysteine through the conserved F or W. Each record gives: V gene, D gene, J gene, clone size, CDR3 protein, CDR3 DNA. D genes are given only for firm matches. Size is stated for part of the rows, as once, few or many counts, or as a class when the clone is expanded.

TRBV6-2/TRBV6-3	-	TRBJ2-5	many	CASSYRIQETQYF	TGTGCCAGCAGTTACCGCATACAAGAGACCCAGTACTTC
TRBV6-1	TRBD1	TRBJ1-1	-	CASTLDRGNTEAFF	TGTGCCAGCACCCTAGACAGGGGGAACACTGAAGCTTTCTTT
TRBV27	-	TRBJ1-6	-	CASSFPGAPLHF	TGTGCCAGCAGTTTCCCGGGGGCACCCCTCCACTTT
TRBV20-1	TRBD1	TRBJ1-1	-	CSARGTGLRTEAFF	TGCAGTGCTAGAGGGACAGGGTTAAGGACTGAAGCTTTCTTT
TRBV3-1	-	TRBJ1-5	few	CASSQDGAVNQPQHF	TGTGCCAGCAGCCAAGATGGCGCGGTCAATCAGCCCCAGCATTTT
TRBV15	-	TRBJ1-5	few	CATSREGAFGYQPQHF	TGTGCCACCAGCAGAGAAGGGGCGTTTGGTTATCAGCCCCAGCATTTT
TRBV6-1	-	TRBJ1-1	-	CASSRQALMNTEAFF	TGTGCCAGCAGTCGACAGGCCCTCATGAACACTGAAGCTTTCTTT
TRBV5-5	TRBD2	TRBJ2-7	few	CASRTSGTSEQYF	TGTGCCAGCAGGACTAGCGGGACCTCCGAGCAGTACTTC
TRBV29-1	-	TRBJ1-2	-	CSVQNRDYGYTF	TGCAGCGTTCAAAACAGAGACTATGGCTACACCTTC
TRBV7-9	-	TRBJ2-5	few	CASSLLAGYQETQYF	TGTGCCAGCAGCTTATTGGCAGGGTACCAAGAGACCCAGTACTTC
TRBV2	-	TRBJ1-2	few	CASNPDGYGYTF	TGTGCCAGCAACCCGGACGGCTATGGCTACACCTTC
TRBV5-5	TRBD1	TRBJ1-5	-	CASTTFEGDSTQHF	TGTGCCAGCACGACCTTTGAGGGGGACAGTACCCAGCATTTT
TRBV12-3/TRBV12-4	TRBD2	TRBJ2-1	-	CASSLVGLAGEQFF	TGTGCCAGCAGTTTAGTCGGGCTAGCGGGAGAACAGTTCTTC
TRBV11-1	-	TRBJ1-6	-	CASSSRLGANSPLHF	TGTGCCAGCAGCTCTCGTCTTGGGGCCAATTCACCCCTCCACTTT
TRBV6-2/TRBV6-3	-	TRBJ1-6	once	CASSGRGGIANSPLHF	TGTGCCAGCAGTGGAAGAGGGGGAATAGCCAATTCACCCCTCCACTTT
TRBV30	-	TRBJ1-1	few	CAWNQGEAFF	TGTGCCTGGAACCAGGGCGAAGCTTTCTTT
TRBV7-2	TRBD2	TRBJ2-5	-	CASSLGTSGRAVETQYF	TGTGCCAGCAGCTTAGGGACTAGCGGGAGGGCCGTAGAGACCCAGTACTTC
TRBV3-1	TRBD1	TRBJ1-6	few	CASSHRGQGSSPLHF	TGTGCCAGCAGCCACAGAGGACAGGGATCTTCACCCCTCCACTTT
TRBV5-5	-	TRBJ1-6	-	CASSLGVDNSPLHF	TGTGCCAGCAGCTTGGGTGTCGATAATTCACCCCTCCACTTT
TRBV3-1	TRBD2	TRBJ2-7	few	CASSRSSGRAGEQYF	TGTGCCAGCAGCCGATCTAGCGGGAGGGCCGGGGAGCAGTACTTC
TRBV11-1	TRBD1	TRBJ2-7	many	CASSFGQGLSSSYEQYF	TGTGCCAGCTCATTCGGACAGGGCCTTTCCAGCTCCTACGAGCAGTACTTC
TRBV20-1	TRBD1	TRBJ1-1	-	CSARVKYRGWNTEAFF	TGCAGTGCTAGAGTAAAATACAGGGGCTGGAACACTGAAGCTTTCTTT
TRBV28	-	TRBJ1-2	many	CASSLNGYGYTF	TGTGCCAGCAGTTTAAACGGGTATGGCTACACCTTC
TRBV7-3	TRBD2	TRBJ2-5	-	CASSLSLIGAGGGKGQETQYF	TGTGCCAGCAGCTTAAGTCTGATCGGAGCGGGAGGTGGAAAGGGCCAAGAGACCCAGTACTTC
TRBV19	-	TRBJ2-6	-	CASSTLGVRDGANVLTF	TGTGCCAGTAGTACCCTAGGAGTCAGGGATGGGGCCAACGTCCTGACTTTC
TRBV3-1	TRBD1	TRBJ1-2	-	CASSQRRPTGDGYTF	TGTGCCAGCAGCCAAAGGCGGCCGACAGGGGATGGCTACACCTTC
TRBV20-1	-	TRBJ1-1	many	CSASGSTLDTEAFF	TGCAGTGCTAGTGGGAGCACCTTGGACACTGAAGCTTTCTTT
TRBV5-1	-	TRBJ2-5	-	CASSSVGQETQYF	TGCGCCAGCAGCTCGGTGGGGCAAGAGACCCAGTACTTC
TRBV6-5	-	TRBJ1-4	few	CASSYSGPGRINEKLFF	TGTGCCAGCAGTTACTCGGGACCGGGACGGATTAATGAAAAACTGTTTTTT
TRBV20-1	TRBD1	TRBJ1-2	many	CSAAQGGYGYTF	TGCAGTGCGGCACAGGGGGGCTATGGCTACACCTTC
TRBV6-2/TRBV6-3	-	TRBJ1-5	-	CASSYSRVGFRNQPQHF	TGTGCCAGCAGTTACTCGAGAGTAGGCTTTCGCAATCAGCCCCAGCATTTT
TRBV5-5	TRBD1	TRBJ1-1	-	CASNPGGTGNTEAFF	TGTGCCAGCAACCCGGGGGGGACAGGGAACACTGAAGCTTTCTTT
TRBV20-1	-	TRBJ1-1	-	CSARGRGGNTEAFF	TGCAGTGCTAGAGGTAGGGGAGGGAACACTGAAGCTTTCTTT
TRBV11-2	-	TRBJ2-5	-	CASRYRTGLQETQYF	TGTGCCAGCAGATACCGTACAGGGCTCCAAGAGACCCAGTACTTC
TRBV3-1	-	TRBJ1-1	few	CASSLAIGNTEAFF	TGTGCCAGCAGCCTAGCGATTGGGAACACTGAAGCTTTCTTT
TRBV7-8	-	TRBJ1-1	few	CASSTAPYEAFF	TGTGCCAGCAGCACCGCCCCCTATGAAGCTTTCTTT
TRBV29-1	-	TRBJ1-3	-	CSVELGRSSGNTIYF	TGCAGCGTTGAGCTGGGGCGGAGCTCTGGAAACACCATATATTTT
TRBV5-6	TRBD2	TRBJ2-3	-	CASSLPGLAGGDTQYF	TGTGCCAGCAGCCTGCCGGGGCTAGCGGGAGGAGATACGCAGTATTTT
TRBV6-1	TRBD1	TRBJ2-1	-	CASIWTGGNNEQFF	TGTGCCAGCATCTGGACAGGGGGAAACAATGAGCAGTTCTTC
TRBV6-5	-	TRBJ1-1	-	CASSYSTQLLTEAFF	TGTGCCAGCAGTTACTCAACGCAGTTACTTACTGAAGCTTTCTTT
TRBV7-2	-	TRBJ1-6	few	CASSLLNSHSPLHF	TGTGCCAGCAGCTTACTTAATAGTCATTCACCCCTCCACTTT
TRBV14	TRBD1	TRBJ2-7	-	CASRRTGVGEQYF	TGTGCCAGCAGGCGGACAGGGGTCGGCGAGCAGTACTTC
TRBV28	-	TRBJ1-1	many	CASSSDALNTEAFF	TGTGCCAGCAGTTCAGATGCCCTGAACACTGAAGCTTTCTTT
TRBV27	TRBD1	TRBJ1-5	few	CASWTGALNQPQHF	TGTGCCAGTTGGACAGGGGCTCTCAATCAGCCCCAGCATTTT
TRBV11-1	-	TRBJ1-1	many	CASSSTGGRSMNTEAFF	TGTGCCAGCAGCTCAACGGGGGGGAGAAGCATGAACACTGAAGCTTTCTTT
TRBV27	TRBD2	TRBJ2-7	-	CASTPLAGGHEQYF	TGTGCCAGCACCCCCCTAGCGGGAGGTCACGAGCAGTACTTC
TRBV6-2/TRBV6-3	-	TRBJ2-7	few	CASSPLDEATYQQYF	TGTGCCAGCAGCCCTTTAGATGAGGCGACCTACCAGCAGTACTTC
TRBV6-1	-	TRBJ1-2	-	CASSAYRDLRYGYTF	TGTGCCAGCAGTGCTTACAGGGATCTTCGCTATGGCTACACCTTC
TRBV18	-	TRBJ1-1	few	CASSPGRENTEAFF	TGTGCCAGCTCACCGGGACGGGAGAACACTGAAGCTTTCTTT
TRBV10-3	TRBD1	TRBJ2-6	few	CAVAKPTGNSGANVLTF	TGTGCCGTCGCCAAACCGACAGGGAACTCTGGGGCCAACGTCCTGACTTTC